The source of this T cell receptor beta chain is a study of blood T cell repertoires in COVID-19. Study overall: Specimens from acute and convalescent COVID-19 originated in the United States, Italy and Spain. T cells, B-cell-depleted T cells, or PBMCs supplied cDNA or gDNA.

The V segment lost 6 bases and the J segment 0 bases; nucleotides outside the gene matches: 7. This CDR3 has 15 residues. The germline V gene has CDR1 WNHNN and CDR2 SYGVQD (reference sequence). As originally analysed: The assay estimated nucleated cells by amplifying reference gene primers. Method: immunoSEQ multiplex PCR; TCRdb's copy keeps in-frame clones and lacks some. The DNA gave D and trimming, while V, J and clone size come from that table. The data contain 200,000 to 250,000 clones, 88% of them singletons. J is TRBJ2-7 and V is TRBV10-1, with 8 bases lining up with TRBD1. The sequence came from a man aged 18 to 30 with active or convalescent COVID-19. The specimen was peripheral blood. In DNA form, the CDR3 reads TGCGCCAGCAGCCCCTGGCAGGGGGCCTCCTACGAGCAGTACTTC. This sequence encodes CASSPWQGASYEQYF.